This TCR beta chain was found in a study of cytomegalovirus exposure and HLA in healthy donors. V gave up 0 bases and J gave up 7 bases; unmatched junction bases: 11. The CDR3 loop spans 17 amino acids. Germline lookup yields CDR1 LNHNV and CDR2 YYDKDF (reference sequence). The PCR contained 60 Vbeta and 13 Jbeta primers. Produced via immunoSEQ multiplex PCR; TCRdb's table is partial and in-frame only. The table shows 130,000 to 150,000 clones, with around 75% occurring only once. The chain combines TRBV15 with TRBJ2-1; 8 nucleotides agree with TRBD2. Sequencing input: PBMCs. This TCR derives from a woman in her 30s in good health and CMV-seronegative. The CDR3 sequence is CATSRDTGLEFPNEQFF. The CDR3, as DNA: TGTGCCACCAGCAGAGATACGGGACTAGAATTCCCGAATGAGCAGTTCTTC. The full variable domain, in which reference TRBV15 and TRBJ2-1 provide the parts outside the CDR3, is DAMVIQNPRYQVTQFGKPVTLSCSQTLNHNVMYWYQQKSSQAPKLLFHYYDKDFNNEADTPDNFQSRRPNTSFCFLDIRSPGLGDTAMYLCATSRDTGLEFPNEQFFGPGTRLTVL.